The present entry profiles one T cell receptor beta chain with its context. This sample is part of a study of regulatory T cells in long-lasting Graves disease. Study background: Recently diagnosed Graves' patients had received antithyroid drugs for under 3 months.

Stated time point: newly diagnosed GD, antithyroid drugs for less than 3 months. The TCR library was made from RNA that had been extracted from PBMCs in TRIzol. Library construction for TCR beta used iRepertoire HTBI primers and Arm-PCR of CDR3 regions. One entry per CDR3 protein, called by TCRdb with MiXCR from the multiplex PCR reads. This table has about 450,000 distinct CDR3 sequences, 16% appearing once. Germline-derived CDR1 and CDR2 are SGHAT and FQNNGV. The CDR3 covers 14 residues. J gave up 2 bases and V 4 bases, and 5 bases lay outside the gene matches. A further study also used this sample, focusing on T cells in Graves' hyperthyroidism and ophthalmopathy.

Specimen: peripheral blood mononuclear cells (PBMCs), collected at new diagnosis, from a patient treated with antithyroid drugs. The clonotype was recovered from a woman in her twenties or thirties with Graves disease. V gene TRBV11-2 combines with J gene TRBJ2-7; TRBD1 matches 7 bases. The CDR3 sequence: CASSSPQGAYEQYF. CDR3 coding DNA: TGTGCCAGCAGCTCTCCTCAGGGGGCCTACGAGCAGTACTTC.